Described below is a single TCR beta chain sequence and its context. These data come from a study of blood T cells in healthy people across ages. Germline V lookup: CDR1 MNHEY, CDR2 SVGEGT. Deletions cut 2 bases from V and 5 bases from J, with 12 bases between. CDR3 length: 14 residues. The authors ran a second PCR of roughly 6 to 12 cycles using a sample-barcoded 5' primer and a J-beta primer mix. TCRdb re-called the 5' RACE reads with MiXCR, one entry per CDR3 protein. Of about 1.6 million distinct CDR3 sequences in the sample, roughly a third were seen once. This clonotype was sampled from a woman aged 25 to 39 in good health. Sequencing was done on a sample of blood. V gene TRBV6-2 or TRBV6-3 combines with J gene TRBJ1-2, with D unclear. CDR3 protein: CASSYAVVRYGYTF. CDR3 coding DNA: TGTGCCAGCAGTTACGCGGTGGTTCGGTATGGCTACACCTTC.